This passage covers 25 T cell receptor beta chains from one sample sequenced in a study of shared clonotypes between healthy human individuals. Clones were read by immunoSEQ multiplex PCR, and TCRdb kept only the in-frame ones, dropping some. Of roughly 2.6 million clones in the sample, around nine tenths are singletons; the top ten hold over 0.12%. Sequencing was performed on naive CD4+ T cells sorted from blood. The sample's subset: CD45RA+ positively selected. These receptors all stem from a man aged 18 to 30 in good health.

The chain combines TRBV2 with TRBJ2-2, with a weak D call TRBD1 (5 bases). Germline V gives CDR1 SNHLY, CDR2 FYNNEI. V lost 2 bases and J 0 bases, leaving 10 bases between the germline ends. The CDR3 is made up of 16 amino acids. In DNA, the CDR3 is TGTGCCAGCAGTGAATCAGGGCTCGCGAACACCGGGGAGCTGTTTTTT. Translation: CASSESGLANTGELFF.

Remarks on this clone: The sample holds other DNA sequences that translate to the same CDR3. V gene TRBV6-5 combines with J gene TRBJ2-3; D is undetermined. Between the trimmed V and J ends, which lost 5 bases and 2 bases, there was a span of 8 bases. CDR3 length: 13 amino acids. Germline CDR1 MNHEY, CDR2 SVGAGI. CDR3 loop: CASSRRYTDTQYF. In DNA, the CDR3 is TGTGCCAGCAGTCGGCGATACACAGATACGCAGTATTTT.

Concerning this clone itself: Different DNA sequences within this sample yield the same CDR3. The chain carries TRBV30 and TRBJ2-7, with D perhaps matching TRBD1 (7 bases). V lost 5 bases and J 2 bases, leaving 13 bases between the germline ends. CDR3 length: 13 amino acids. Germline loops: CDR1 GTSNPN, CDR2 SVGIG (reference sequence). CDR3 nucleotide sequence: TGTGCCTGGGGCCCAGGGGGGCCCTACGAGCAGTACTTC. Its translation is CAWGPGGPYEQYF.

The chain recombines TRBV14 with TRBJ1-6; the match to TRBD1 covers 10 bases. V was pared by 3 bases and J by 9 bases, with 8 bases of the junction left unmatched. CDR3 length equals 16 residues. Germline V gene lookup returns CDR1 SGHDN and CDR2 FVKESK. CDR3 DNA: TGTGCCAGCAGCCACCCAGCCGGGACAGGGGTTTCACCCCTCCACTTT. This codes for CASSHPAGTGVSPLHF.

To note about this clone: Other DNA sequences in the same sample also yield this CDR3. The chain combines TRBV9 with TRBJ1-5; D uncertain. Trimming stripped 0 bases from V and 2 bases from J, with 9 bases between. This CDR3 has 15 amino acids. Germline V gene sequence: CDR1 SGDLS, CDR2 YYNGEE. Here the CDR3 reads CASSVEGNGNQPQHF. CDR3 nucleotides: TGTGCCAGCAGCGTAGAAGGAAATGGCAATCAGCCCCAGCATTTT.

This clone appeared a single time. This rearrangement joins TRBV19 to TRBJ2-2; 7 bases line up with TRBD2. Per the germline V gene, CDR1 is LNHDA and CDR2 is SQIVND (reference sequence). The trim removed 5 bases at V and 3 bases at J, leaving 15 bases unmatched. The CDR3 contains 18 residues. The CDR3 DNA reads as TGTGCCAGTAGTTCCGTAGTCTGGGAGGGATTATACACCGGGGAGCTGTTTTTT. It codes for CASSSVVWEGLYTGELFF.

The chain combines TRBV4-2 with TRBJ2-2; 8 positions agree with TRBD2. The CDR3 has 14 residues. V gave up 7 bases and J gave up 1 base; unmatched junction bases: 2. Germline CDR1 is LGHNA and CDR2 is YNFKEQ. The CDR3 protein is CASKLAVNTGELFF. The CDR3 nucleotides are TGTGCCAGCAAACTAGCGGTGAACACCGGGGAGCTGTTTTTT.

This chain connects TRBV5-1 to TRBJ2-2; D possibly corresponds to TRBD1 (6 bases). V was cut by 4 bases and J by 8 bases, with 15 bases left in between. The CDR3 has 14 amino acids. Germline loops: CDR1 SGHRS, CDR2 YFSETQ. The CDR3, as DNA: TGCGCCAGCAGCCCGTACAGGGATTATGGGGAGCTGTTTTTT. This encodes CASSPYRDYGELFF.

The V call is TRBV30, the J call TRBJ1-4; D remains unclear. CDR3 size: 14 residues. Trimming pared 0 bases from V and 11 bases from J, leaving 16 bases between. Germline values: CDR1 GTSNPN, CDR2 SVGIG (reference sequence). DNA for the CDR3: TGTGCCTGGAGTGTACAGATTGTTGGCGGTAAACTGTTTTTT. Its translation: CAWSVQIVGGKLFF.

This rearrangement joins TRBV27 to TRBJ2-3; TRBD1 might be the D (5 bases). V lost 4 bases and J lost 2, with 10 bases in between. CDR1 and CDR2 (germline): MNHEY, SMNVEV (reference sequence). The CDR3 contains 14 residues. CDR3: CASSWGRTTDTQYF. The CDR3 DNA is TGTGCCAGCAGTTGGGGCAGGACCACAGATACGCAGTATTTT.

The CDR3 region has the DNA TGCGCCAGCAGTGAGGGGGTAGCGGGACATACAGATACGCAGTATTTT. It encodes CASSEGVAGHTDTQYF. The rearrangement links TRBV10-1 to TRBJ2-3; 8 bases fit TRBD2. V trimming: 2 bases; J trimming: 3 bases; junction bases outside the gene matches: 7. The CDR3 is made up of 16 amino acids. Germline CDR1 is WNHNN and CDR2 is SYGVQD (reference sequence).

This rearrangement joins TRBV30 to TRBJ2-3, with no clear D. Trimming took 4 bases from V and 0 from J, leaving 11 bases between them. The CDR3 spans 14 residues. Germline loops: CDR1 GTSNPN, CDR2 SVGIG (reference sequence). Here the CDR3 DNA reads TGTGCCTGGACGCCCGGATCTAGCACAGATACGCAGTATTTT. Its translation: CAWTPGSSTDTQYF. Looking up the rest from reference TRBV30 and TRBJ2-3 gives the full variable domain: SQTIHQWPATLVQPVGSPLSLECTVEGTSNPNLYWYRQAAGRGLQLLFYSVGIGQISSEVPQNLSASRPQDRQFILSSKKLLLSDSGFYLCAWTPGSSTDTQYFGPGTRLTVL.

The gene calls are TRBV11-2 and TRBJ2-1, with TRBD2 matching over 8 bases. J was trimmed by 3 bases and V by 0 bases; bases with no gene match: 1. Per the germline V gene, CDR1 is SGHAT and CDR2 is FQNNGV. This CDR3 has 15 residues. This CDR3 reads CASSLDSGSYNEQFF. The CDR3 bases are TGTGCCAGCAGCTTAGACAGCGGGAGCTACAATGAGCAGTTCTTC.

This chain uses TRBV5-1 with TRBJ2-1, with 9 positions matching TRBD1. The J segment lost 2 bases and the V segment lost 0 bases, leaving 3 bases of the junction unmatched. CDR1 SGHRS and CDR2 YFSETQ come from the germline V gene. The CDR3 has 16 residues. The CDR3 region has the DNA TGCGCCAGCAGCTTGGGTGGGACAGGGCCCTACAATGAGCAGTTCTTC. Its translation: CASSLGGTGPYNEQFF.

The CDR3 region is CASSRGERGYEQYF. The CDR3 nucleotides read TGTGCCAGCAGCCGGGGGGAACGTGGATACGAGCAGTACTTC. The chain recombines TRBV6-5 with TRBJ2-7; 7 bases match TRBD2. Trimming at V came to 6 bases and at J to 4 bases, leaving 9 bases not matched to a gene. Germline V gene lookup returns CDR1 MNHEY and CDR2 SVGAGI. This CDR3 has 14 amino acids.

The V and J genes are TRBV28 and TRBJ2-1; 9 bases are a match to TRBD2. The CDR3 contains 15 residues. V was clipped by 6 bases and J by 4 bases; unmatched bases: 7. The germline V gene has CDR1 MDHEN and CDR2 SYDVKM. CDR3 coding DNA: TGTGCCAGCAGCCCCGCGGGGGGGGTTTACAATGAGCAGTTCTTC. This codes for CASSPAGGVYNEQFF.

Remarks on this clone: Other DNA sequences in this specimen translate into the identical CDR3. This chain uses TRBV5-4 with TRBJ2-7; D not certain. V shed 0 bases and J shed 4 bases, with 5 bases lying between them. CDR3 length equals 12 residues. Germline assignment: CDR1 SGHNT and CDR2 YYREEE (reference sequence). The CDR3 reads CASSLGAYEQYF. CDR3 sequence (DNA): TGTGCCAGCAGCTTGGGCGCTTACGAGCAGTACTTC.

The rearrangement uses TRBV2 and TRBJ2-4; the D gene could be TRBD1 or TRBD2 (5 bases each). The germline CDR1 and CDR2 sequences are SNHLY and FYNNEI. The V end was cut by 7 bases, the J end by 0 bases, with 10 bases between. The CDR3 is made up of 14 amino acids. Here the CDR3 DNA reads TGTGCCAGCACCACGGGGCTAGCCAAAAACATTCAGTACTTC. This gives the protein CASTTGLAKNIQYF.

This rearrangement joins TRBV7-2 to TRBJ1-1; a weak D match, TRBD1 (5 bases). The CDR3 has 11 amino acids. Germline lookup yields CDR1 SGHTA and CDR2 FQGNSA. V was trimmed by 3 bases and J by 10 bases, leaving 9 bases between them. The CDR3 nucleotides are TGTGCCAGCAGCTTTGCGGGGGGAGCTTTCTTT. Its protein is CASSFAGGAFF.

V usage is TRBV12-2 and J usage is TRBJ1-4; no check of the table's D call, TRBD1, against the DNA was made. TRBV12-2 is a listed pseudogene. CDR3 size: 16 residues. CDR3 coding DNA: TGTGCAAGTCGCTTAGCGGACAGGGGCATTGGTGAAAAACTGTTTTTT. This codes for CASRLADRGIGEKLFF.

CDR3 coding DNA: TGTGCCAGCAGCTTAGCGGGAGCCTCTGGGGCCAACGTCCTGACTTTC. This encodes CASSLAGASGANVLTF. J is TRBJ2-6 and V is TRBV7-9; D possibly corresponds to TRBD2 (5 bases). V lost 0 bases, J lost 0 bases, and 6 bases lay in between. The CDR3 extends over 16 amino acids. Germline V gene data show CDR1 as SEHNR and CDR2 as FQNEAQ (reference sequence).

The chain employs TRBV18 and TRBJ1-1; 10 bases are shared with TRBD1. Germline-derived CDR1 and CDR2 are KGHSH and LQKENI. The CDR3 contains 15 residues. The junction had 8 bases not matched to a gene; V was cut back by 3 bases and J by 7 bases. DNA for the CDR3: TGTGCCAGCTCACCCCCGGGACAGGGGTCCCGTGAAGCTTTCTTT. Translated: CASSPPGQGSREAFF.

The chain joins TRBV30 to TRBJ2-3; D tentatively reads TRBD1 or TRBD2 (5 bases each). Trimming removed 0 bases from V and 4 bases from J, with 14 bases in between. CDR1 is GTSNPN and CDR2 is SVGIG in the germline V gene (reference sequence). CDR3 size: 15 residues. The CDR3 sequence is CAWSVRRGTSDTQYF. CDR3 DNA: TGTGCCTGGAGTGTCCGCAGAGGGACCTCAGATACGCAGTATTTT. The full variable domain, rest sourced from reference TRBV30 and TRBJ2-3, is SQTIHQWPATLVQPVGSPLSLECTVEGTSNPNLYWYRQAAGRGLQLLFYSVGIGQISSEVPQNLSASRPQDRQFILSSKKLLLSDSGFYLCAWSVRRGTSDTQYFGPGTRLTVL.

This chain connects TRBV30 to TRBJ2-1; 11 bases align to TRBD1. Per germline, CDR1 GTSNPN and CDR2 SVGIG (reference sequence). V gave up 3 bases and J gave up 6 bases; unmatched junction bases: 4. The CDR3 runs 14 residues. CDR3 sequence (DNA): TGTGCCTGGAGGGGACAGGGGGGAACCAATGAGCAGTTCTTC. It is translated as CAWRGQGGTNEQFF.

This rearrangement joins TRBV6-6 to TRBJ1-6; D call uncertain. With 7 bases removed from V and 9 bases from J, the gap between germline ends came to 10 bases. Germline V gene sequence: CDR1 MNHNY, CDR2 SVGAGI (reference sequence). CDR3 length: 12 amino acids. CDR3 sequence (DNA): TGTGCCAGCACCGACATCGGTTCACCCCTCCACTTT. It codes for CASTDIGSPLHF.